The sequence of this T cell receptor (beta chain) was determined in a study of blood T cell repertoires in COVID-19. Study-level information: Donors in the United States, Italy and Spain gave samples during acute or convalescent COVID-19. In each case, the material was cDNA or gDNA derived from T cells, B-cell-depleted T cells, or PBMCs.

A remark on this clone: This sample also contains other DNA sequences that code for the same CDR3.

Trimming shortened V by 5 bases and J by 3 bases, and 10 bases separated the two germline ends. The CDR3 consists of 13 residues. In the original analysis: Reference gene primer amplification yielded estimated nucleated cell counts. The protocol was immunoSEQ multiplex PCR, while the TCRdb copy is restricted to in-frame clones and leaves out a portion. The DNA gave D and trimming, while V, J and clone size come from that table. Here the sample spans under 130,000 clones, roughly 84% being singletons. The chain uses TRBV12-3 or TRBV12-4 and TRBJ2-5; perhaps TRBD1 as D (6 bases). Sequencing input: peripheral blood. The receptor was isolated from a human donor in a cohort sampled during active COVID-19. The CDR3 DNA reads as TGTGCCAGCAGTCTAGGACAGAAAGAGACCCAGTACTTC. This translates into CASSLGQKETQYF.